What follows are 25 T cell receptor beta chains derived from one specimen sequenced in a study of T cells after posttransplantation cyclophosphamide. Sampled 1 year posttransplant, controls received myeloablative marrow transplants, methotrexate and a calcineurin inhibitor. The protocol was immunoSEQ multiplex PCR, while the TCRdb copy is restricted to in-frame clones and leaves out a portion. The sample contains approximately 15,000 clones, approximately 80% of which appear only once. This specimen was PBMCs, taken 440 to 450 days after allogeneic stem cell transplant with calcineurin inhibitor and methotrexate. Source of these receptors: a male patient in his thirties who received an allogeneic stem cell transplant from an unrelated donor, was CMV-positive, and had acute and chronic GVHD. Some T cells could come from the graft donor.

The J gene is TRBJ2-2, the V gene TRBV5-8; a possible D gene is TRBD2 (5 bases). Between the trimmed V and J ends, which lost 1 base and 3 bases, there was a span of 10 bases. Germline assignment: CDR1 SGHTS and CDR2 YDEGEE. The CDR3 covers 15 residues. CDR3 in amino acids: CASSLFRDHTGELFF. CDR3 in DNA: TGTGCCAGCAGCTTGTTCCGGGATCACACCGGGGAGCTGTTTTTT.

The V and J genes are TRBV6-1 and TRBJ1-1; TRBD1 agrees at 12 bases. With 10 bases clipped from V and 5 bases from J, the junction kept 8 bases outside the gene matches. The germline gives CDR1 MNHNS, CDR2 SASEGT. This CDR3 contains 14 residues. The CDR3 bases are TGTGCCACGAGGGGACAGGGGGCGCGGACTGAAGCTTTCTTT. Protein: CATRGQGARTEAFF.

The chain is built from TRBV27 and TRBJ2-1; 10 nucleotides align to TRBD2. The V and J ends lost 5 bases and 6 bases, in that order; junction bases with no gene match: 7. The germline gives CDR1 MNHEY, CDR2 SMNVEV (reference sequence). The CDR3 runs 15 residues. The CDR3 sequence is CASSLLAGAVNEQFF. The CDR3 bases are TGTGCCAGCAGTCTGCTAGCGGGGGCTGTCAATGAGCAGTTCTTC.

The CDR3 DNA reads as TGCGCCAGCAGCGAGCCAGGGAGGAGGACTGAAGCTTTCTTT. Translated, it gives CASSEPGRRTEAFF. V and J are TRBV4-1 and TRBJ1-1, with D possibly being TRBD1 (5 bases). Deletions cut 5 bases from V and 5 bases from J, with 15 bases between. CDR1 MGHRA and CDR2 YSYEKL come from the germline V gene. The CDR3 covers 14 residues.

The V and J genes are TRBV9 and TRBJ2-1, with a weak D call TRBD2 (7 bases). The CDR3 is 20 amino acids. V was pared by 5 bases and J by 0 bases, with 27 bases between. CDR1 SGDLS and CDR2 YYNGEE come from the germline V gene. In nucleotides, the CDR3 is TGTGCCAGCAGTGGGGGGGCGGGTGAGCTAGCGAGGAGCTCCTACAATGAGCAGTTCTTC. Encoded protein: CASSGGAGELARSSYNEQFF.

The chain uses TRBV28 and TRBJ2-7; 12 bases are a match to TRBD1. The CDR3 totals 17 residues. CDR1 is MDHEN, CDR2 SYDVKM, per germline. Losses at the gene ends were 5 bases for V and 7 bases for J; bases not matched to a gene: 15. DNA for the CDR3: TGTGCCAGCAGTAGGGACAGGGGGCGCCGGGGACTACTTGAGCAGTACTTC. It yields the protein CASSRDRGRRGLLEQYF.

The rearrangement uses TRBV7-9 and TRBJ1-2; possible D gene TRBD1, 5 bases. The V end was cut by 1 base, the J end by 4 bases, with 7 bases between. The CDR3 totals 13 residues. CDR1 is SEHNR, CDR2 FQNEAQ, per germline (reference sequence). The DNA of the CDR3 is TGTGCCAGCAGCTTAGGACAGATCTATGGCTACACCTTC. Its translation: CASSLGQIYGYTF. The whole variable domain, filled in from reference TRBV7-9 and TRBJ1-2, reads DTGVSQNPRHKITKRGQNVTFRCDPISEHNRLYWYRQTLGQGPEFLTYFQNEAQLEKSRLLSDRFSAERPKGSFSTLEIQRTEQGDSAMYLCASSLGQIYGYTFGSGTRLTVV.

The rearrangement uses TRBV4-3 and TRBJ1-3; TRBD1 is a possible D gene (5 bases). Deletions cut 4 bases from V and 0 bases from J, with 13 bases between. This CDR3 has 16 amino acids. CDR1 LGHNA and CDR2 YSLEER come from the germline V gene. DNA of the CDR3: TGCGCCAGCAGCCTATCGACAGCCAACTCTGGAAACACCATATATTTT. It specifies CASSLSTANSGNTIYF.

The chain has TRBV6-1 and TRBJ2-4; D not certain. The CDR3 totals 16 residues. The V and J ends lost 2 bases and 1 base respectively, with 12 bases between them. Germline values: CDR1 MNHNS, CDR2 SASEGT. This CDR3 is CASSEQATRAKNIQYF. The DNA of the CDR3 is TGTGCCAGCAGTGAACAGGCCACCCGGGCCAAAAACATTCAGTACTTC.

This chain links TRBV6-4 with TRBJ1-2; 9 bases align to TRBD1. CDR3 length equals 13 residues. The germline gives CDR1 MRHNA, CDR2 SNTAGT. V was clipped by 6 bases and J by 7 bases; unmatched bases: 6. Here the CDR3 DNA reads TGTGCCAGCAGCAAGGGGACAGGGCTTGGCTACACCTTC. As protein: CASSKGTGLGYTF.

This rearrangement joins TRBV6-6 to TRBJ1-2, with unresolved D. The CDR3 has 15 amino acids. Germline lookup yields CDR1 MNHNY and CDR2 SVGAGI (reference sequence). Trimming took off 0 bases at V and 3 bases at J, with 11 bases between the two ends. The DNA of the CDR3 is TGTGCCAGCAGTTACTCGAAGGTCGGGGACTATGGCTACACCTTC. Translated: CASSYSKVGDYGYTF.

The J gene is TRBJ2-5, the V gene TRBV27; 9 nucleotides match TRBD2. Germline-derived CDR1 and CDR2 are MNHEY and SMNVEV (reference sequence). The CDR3 is 16 residues long. Germline trimming cut 8 bases from V and 4 bases from J; bases unmatched to any gene: 14. DNA of the CDR3: TGTGCCAGCCGTCCCTTGGCGGGAGGGCCGAGAGAGACCCAGTACTTC. Translating gives CASRPLAGGPRETQYF.

V usage is TRBV7-9 and J usage is TRBJ2-7; TRBD2 is a possible D gene (6 bases). From germline, CDR1 is SEHNR and CDR2 FQNEAQ (reference sequence). Between the trimmed V and J ends, which lost 5 bases and 3 bases, there was a span of 14 bases. This CDR3 comprises 14 residues. CDR3 sequence reads: CASSPRVGSYEQYF. The CDR3 DNA reads TGTGCCAGCAGCCCCAGAGTCGGGAGCTACGAGCAGTACTTC.

As regards this clone: A read error may produce the germline difference seen at one junction end. The sample contains more than one DNA sequence encoding this CDR3. The CDR3 DNA sequence: TGTGCCAGCAGCTTTAGCGGGGTTAGCACGGATACGCAGTATTTT. It is translated as CASSFSGVSTDTQYF. V and J are TRBV11-2 and TRBJ2-3, with 8 positions matching TRBD2. The CDR3 length is 15 residues. CDR1 and CDR2 from the germline V gene are SGHAT and FQNNGV.

By its share, this clone is medium-sized. The gene calls are TRBV7-9 and TRBJ1-4; possibly TRBD1 for D (5 bases). CDR1 is SEHNR, CDR2 FQNEAQ, per germline (reference sequence). The CDR3 contains 14 residues. With 3 bases removed from V and 8 bases from J, the gap between germline ends came to 13 bases. The CDR3 nucleotides are TGTGCCAGCAGCTTCGAAGGGGTAGGGGAAAAACTGTTTTTT. This codes for CASSFEGVGEKLFF.

The chain is built from TRBV11-3 and TRBJ2-7, with 7 nucleotides matching TRBD1. V lost 5 bases and J lost 0; bases outside the gene matches: 7. The CDR3 is 15 amino acids. Germline V gene data show CDR1 as SGHNT and CDR2 as YENEEA. The CDR3, as DNA: TGTGCCAGCAGCCCCGGGACAGCGAACTCCTACGAGCAGTACTTC. It codes for CASSPGTANSYEQYF.

This clone was detected only once. The chain uses TRBV7-6 and TRBJ1-1; D perhaps matches TRBD1 (6 bases). There are 15 residues in the CDR3. V was cut by 5 bases and J by 4 bases, with 17 bases left in between. CDR1 and CDR2 (germline): SGHVS, FNYEAQ. This chain's CDR3 is CASSPGGGGSTEAFF. CDR3 nucleotides: TGTGCCAGCAGCCCGGGGGGGGGCGGTAGCACTGAAGCTTTCTTT.

The genes are TRBV5-4 and TRBJ2-1; tentatively, D is TRBD2 (5 bases). V dropped 3 bases and J dropped 6 bases, with 10 bases sitting between them. The CDR3 has 13 amino acids. The germline gives CDR1 SGHNT, CDR2 YYREEE (reference sequence). As DNA, the CDR3 is TGTGCCAGCAGCTGGACTCCCCCCAATGAGCAGTTCTTC. It translates to CASSWTPPNEQFF.

By its share, this clone is medium-sized. The chain employs TRBV4-3 and TRBJ2-7, with D possibly matching TRBD2 (6 bases). This CDR3 is built from 15 residues. In germline, CDR1 is LGHNA, CDR2 YSLEER. The V gene lost 0 bases and the J gene lost 3 bases, with 12 bases spanning the gap. The chain's CDR3 is CASSQDFQGGYEQYF. As DNA, the CDR3 is TGCGCCAGCAGCCAAGATTTTCAGGGAGGCTACGAGCAGTACTTC.

The chain links TRBV29-1 to TRBJ1-2, with D hard to call. Trimming cost V 0 bases and J 8 bases, with 10 bases left between them. The CDR3 length is 12 residues. From germline, CDR1 is SQVTM and CDR2 ANQGSEA. The CDR3 protein is CSVEDRLRGYTF. Written as DNA, the CDR3 is TGCAGCGTTGAAGATCGGCTCAGGGGCTACACCTTC.

This rearrangement joins TRBV4-1 to TRBJ2-2; 7 bases agree with TRBD1. The CDR3 sequence is 16 residues long. V trimming: 6 bases; J trimming: 5 bases; junction bases outside the gene matches: 12. Germline CDR1 is MGHRA and CDR2 is YSYEKL. The CDR3 sequence: CASRADRVISTGELFF. CDR3 sequence (DNA): TGCGCCAGCAGGGCAGACAGGGTTATATCGACCGGGGAGCTGTTTTTT.

The genes are TRBV9 and TRBJ2-3, with a possible D match to TRBD1 (7 bases). Between the trimmed V and J ends, which lost 0 bases and 6 bases, there was a span of 14 bases. The CDR3 extends over 15 amino acids. Per the germline V gene, CDR1 is SGDLS and CDR2 is YYNGEE. Here the CDR3 DNA reads TGTGCCAGCAGCGTAGAAGCAGGGGGGCGGGATACGCAGTATTTT. Its protein is CASSVEAGGRDTQYF.

DNA of the CDR3: TGTGCCAGCAGCTTAGTAAACCTAGCGGGAGGGCCCCACGAGCAGTACTTC. Translating gives CASSLVNLAGGPHEQYF. This rearrangement joins TRBV7-9 to TRBJ2-7; 12 bases map to TRBD2. CDR1 and CDR2 from the germline V gene are SEHNR and FQNEAQ (reference sequence). J gave up 5 bases and V 1 base, and 9 bases lay outside the gene matches. This CDR3 has 17 amino acids.

The chain links TRBV6-6 to TRBJ1-5, with D possibly TRBD1 on 6 matching bases. Germline loops: CDR1 MNHNY, CDR2 SVGAGI (reference sequence). V dropped 6 bases and J dropped 7 bases, with 16 bases sitting between them. The CDR3 contains 14 residues. As DNA, the CDR3 is TGTGCCAGCAGAACGTTGGGGGCAGGACAGCCCCAGCATTTT. It specifies CASRTLGAGQPQHF.

The chain couples TRBV7-8 to TRBJ1-1; D unclear. The germline V gene has CDR1 SGHVS and CDR2 FQNEAQ. This CDR3 spans 12 amino acids. Trimming shortened V by 3 bases and J by 0 bases, and 2 bases separated the two germline ends. CDR3 DNA: TGTGCCAGCAGCTTCATGAACACTGAAGCTTTCTTT. Translation: CASSFMNTEAFF.